The present T cell receptor (beta chain) was sequenced within a study of blood T cells in healthy people across ages. For the study at large: Template switching picked up about one barcoded beta molecule for each two T cells. Study results and limitations: Per-million-T-cell TCR beta diversity fell roughly linearly with age.

CDR1 and CDR2 (germline): MNHEY, SMNVEV (reference sequence). CDR3 length equals 13 residues. The V gene end was trimmed by 5 bases and the J gene end by 8 bases; junction bases not matched to a gene: 8. Remarks on this clonotype: Its antigen is unidentified.

Healthy Caucasian individuals from Russia aged 6 to 90 served as donors. Samples had at least 6 million PBMCs isolated from them. Sample-barcoded 5' priming and a J-beta primer mix drove a second PCR of 7 to 11 cycles. TCRdb recomputed calls from the 5' RACE reads with MiXCR, one row per CDR3 protein. The table lists about 830,000 distinct CDR3 sequences, nearly 60% of them singletons. This clonotype was obtained from a man between 25 and 39 years old in good health. The chain combines TRBV27 with TRBJ1-2; 7 bases align to TRBD1. The specimen sequenced was blood. The CDR3 region has the DNA TGTGCCAGCAGTCCATCCAGGGGGAGCGGCTACACCTTC. This gives the protein CASSPSRGSGYTF.